These 23 T cell receptor beta chains originate from one sample sequenced in a study of shared clonotypes between healthy human individuals. This table comes from immunoSEQ multiplex PCR, and its TCRdb copy is limited to in-frame clones, with some not included. The data show roughly 2.5 million clones, with approximately 92% seen just once and roughly 0.13% held by the top ten. The sample consisted of naive CD4+ T cells sorted from blood. As for subset: CD45RA+ positively selected. The receptors shown here come from a young man in good health.

The chain recombines TRBV9 with TRBJ2-3, with 7 bases aligning to TRBD1. The V segment lost 0 bases and the J segment 3 bases; nucleotides outside the gene matches: 7. CDR1 and CDR2 (germline): SGDLS, YYNGEE. This CDR3 has 16 residues. The CDR3 sequence: CASSVEGALRTDTQYF. Written as DNA, the CDR3 is TGTGCCAGCAGCGTAGAGGGGGCGCTTAGGACAGATACGCAGTATTTT.

The chain couples TRBV10-1 to TRBJ2-2; maybe TRBD1 (5 bases). Trimming left V 0 bases short and J 4 bases short, with 6 bases between. The CDR3 is made up of 14 amino acids. Germline V gene data show CDR1 as WNHNN and CDR2 as SYGVQD (reference sequence). This CDR3 reads CASSESQATGELFF. The CDR3 region has the DNA TGCGCCAGCAGTGAGTCACAGGCCACCGGGGAGCTGTTTTTT.

The chain couples TRBV5-1 to TRBJ2-7, with D tentatively TRBD2 (6 bases). The CDR3 runs to 13 residues. V lost 0 bases and J 7 bases, leaving 11 bases between the germline ends. Germline CDR1 is SGHRS and CDR2 is YFSETQ. The CDR3 spells CASSLAGVREQYF. CDR3 nucleotide sequence: TGCGCCAGCAGCTTGGCGGGAGTAAGGGAGCAGTACTTC.

This clone was counted a single time. The genes are TRBV6-4 and TRBJ2-3, with D possibly TRBD1 on 6 matching bases. This CDR3 spans 14 amino acids. Trimming pared 2 bases from V and 9 bases from J, leaving 15 bases between. CDR1 and CDR2 from the germline V gene are MRHNA and SNTAGT. CDR3 in DNA: TGTGCCAGCAGTGACCCGGTCGGACAGCCGACGCAGTATTTT. Its protein is CASSDPVGQPTQYF.

The rearrangement uses TRBV7-2 and TRBJ2-7; 7 nucleotides line up with TRBD1. This CDR3 comprises 15 residues. The V gene end was trimmed by 4 bases and the J gene end by 3 bases; junction bases not matched to a gene: 9. Per germline, CDR1 SGHTA and CDR2 FQGNSA. The CDR3 region has the DNA TGTGCCAGCAGCTCCAAGGGGGACAGTCACTACGAGCAGTACTTC. The encoded protein is CASSSKGDSHYEQYF.

V is TRBV10-3 and J is TRBJ1-2, with 11 nucleotides matching TRBD1. Germline V gene lookup returns CDR1 ENHRY and CDR2 SYGVKD. This CDR3 comprises 15 residues. The V segment lost 11 bases and the J segment 4 bases; nucleotides outside the gene matches: 12. CDR3 DNA sequence: TGTGCCTCACGACGGGGACAGGGGGACCTCTATGGCTACACCTTC. Translation gives CASRRGQGDLYGYTF.

This clone was recorded only once. The chain combines TRBV7-9 with TRBJ2-7; TRBD2 aligns across 14 bases. CDR3 length: 18 amino acids. V dropped 0 bases and J dropped 0; count of bases not matched to a gene: 4. Germline assignment: CDR1 SEHNR and CDR2 FQNEAQ (reference sequence). This CDR3 reads CASSLAEGLAGASYEQYF. CDR3 DNA: TGTGCCAGCAGCTTAGCGGAGGGACTAGCGGGGGCCTCCTACGAGCAGTACTTC.

The chain's CDR3 is CASYRLAGGLIDNEQFF. The CDR3 DNA is TGTGCCAGCTACAGGCTAGCGGGGGGGCTAATAGACAATGAGCAGTTCTTC. This rearrangement joins TRBV2 to TRBJ2-1; 12 bases fit TRBD2. CDR1 and CDR2 from the germline V gene are SNHLY and FYNNEI. V trimming: 8 bases; J trimming: 5 bases; junction bases outside the gene matches: 13. CDR3 length equals 17 residues.

The chain is built from TRBV28 and TRBJ2-2; D gene unclear. The length of the CDR3 is 14 residues. Germline V gives CDR1 MDHEN, CDR2 SYDVKM. Trimming removed 5 bases at V and 2 bases at J, with 9 bases between. CDR3 amino acids: CASSNRANTGELFF. The CDR3 coding sequence is TGTGCCAGCAGTAACCGGGCCAACACCGGGGAGCTGTTTTTT.

This clone was seen more than once but under ten times. V usage is TRBV7-8 and J usage is TRBJ1-2; tentatively, D is TRBD1 (5 bases). Deletions cut 5 bases from V and 4 bases from J, with 17 bases between. In germline, CDR1 is SGHVS, CDR2 FQNEAQ. The CDR3 sequence is 15 residues long. The CDR3 spells CASSLGPGAPYGYTF. For the CDR3, the DNA is TGTGCCAGCAGCCTGGGGCCAGGAGCCCCCTATGGCTACACCTTC.

The chain uses TRBV7-9 and TRBJ2-7; D is uncertain. The CDR3 sequence is 15 residues long. Trimming took off 5 bases at V and 5 bases at J, with 19 bases between the two ends. CDR1 SEHNR and CDR2 FQNEAQ come from the germline V gene (reference sequence). CDR3: CASSRDTPRVDEQYF. In nucleotides, the CDR3 is TGTGCCAGCAGCCGAGACACTCCTAGGGTCGACGAGCAGTACTTC.

The CDR3 spells CASSIVASFSTDTQYF. CDR3 DNA: TGTGCCAGTAGTATAGTCGCTAGTTTCAGCACAGATACGCAGTATTTT. The chain has TRBV19 and TRBJ2-3; no reliable D call. Trimming shortened V by 1 base and J by 0 bases, and 11 bases separated the two germline ends. The CDR3 is 16 residues long. Per germline, CDR1 LNHDA and CDR2 SQIVND (reference sequence).

V usage is TRBV18 and J usage is TRBJ2-1; possible D gene TRBD2, 6 bases. The CDR3 totals 12 residues. Trimming removed 2 bases from V and 9 bases from J, with 8 bases in between. Germline V gene sequence: CDR1 KGHSH, CDR2 LQKENI. Here the CDR3 DNA reads TGTGCCAGCTCACCAGGGGGGATTGAGCAGTTCTTC. Translation: CASSPGGIEQFF.

The chain uses TRBV6-5 and TRBJ2-7; 8 nucleotides agree with TRBD2. V lost 6 bases, J lost 0 bases, and 7 bases stayed unmatched. The CDR3 has 15 amino acids. The germline CDR1 and CDR2 sequences are MNHEY and SVGAGI. CDR3 DNA sequence: TGTGCCAGCAGCCCGGCCGGGGGGGCCTCCTACGAGCAGTACTTC. Translating gives CASSPAGGASYEQYF.

The chain couples TRBV27 to TRBJ2-7; D gene unclear. This CDR3 is built from 13 residues. V lost 3 bases and J lost 5, with 11 bases in between. In germline, CDR1 is MNHEY, CDR2 SMNVEV (reference sequence). CDR3 nucleotide sequence: TGTGCCAGCAGTTTCAAATTAGTCAACGAGCAGTACTTC. Encoded protein: CASSFKLVNEQYF.

This clone occurred once. The chain employs TRBV27 and TRBJ2-7; D possibly corresponds to TRBD1 (6 bases). This CDR3 region has 14 residues. The V end lost 3 bases, the J end lost 2 bases, and 11 bases lay between the germline ends. CDR1 and CDR2 (germline): MNHEY, SMNVEV (reference sequence). The CDR3 loop reads CASSLHRAAYEQYF. The CDR3 nucleotides are TGTGCCAGCAGTTTGCACAGGGCAGCCTACGAGCAGTACTTC.

V is TRBV29-1 and J is TRBJ2-3; D remains unclear. Trimming pared 3 bases from V and 3 bases from J, leaving 10 bases between. Germline V gene lookup returns CDR1 SQVTM and CDR2 ANQGSEA. There are 13 residues in the CDR3. CDR3 sequence (DNA): TGCAGCGTTGACAGTCAGATGACAGATACGCAGTATTTT. Amino acid sequence: CSVDSQMTDTQYF.

Only a few counts were recorded for this clone. CDR3 in DNA: TGTGCCAGCAGCGCCGGACAGCATAATGAAAAACTGTTTTTT. Protein sequence: CASSAGQHNEKLFF. The chain recombines TRBV5-6 with TRBJ1-4; a weak D match, TRBD1 (6 bases). The CDR3 extends over 14 amino acids. The germline gives CDR1 SGHDT, CDR2 YYEEEE. V was clipped by 4 bases and J by 4 bases, with 11 bases between them.

This chain links TRBV10-3 with TRBJ1-1; no reliable D call. Trimming shortened V by 10 bases and J by 0 bases, and 12 bases separated the two germline ends. The CDR3 sequence is 13 residues long. The germline V gene has CDR1 ENHRY and CDR2 SYGVKD. CDR3 amino acids: CASGRGLNTEAFF. The DNA for the CDR3 is TGTGCCAGCGGGCGGGGTTTGAACACTGAAGCTTTCTTT.

The chain uses TRBV28 and TRBJ2-5; 13 bases match TRBD2. Trimming cost V 5 bases and J 4 bases; bases outside gene matches: 10. The CDR3 is 17 residues long. Germline CDR1 MDHEN, CDR2 SYDVKM. CDR3 DNA: TGTGCCAGCAGTCATTTGACTAGCGGGGGGTTCGGAGAGACCCAGTACTTC. Its translation: CASSHLTSGGFGETQYF.

The chain recombines TRBV5-1 with TRBJ2-7; D remains unclear. Trimming pared 4 bases from V and 5 bases from J, leaving 10 bases between. The germline V gene encodes CDR1 SGHRS and CDR2 YFSETQ. This CDR3 region has 12 residues. CDR3 region: CASSPRGNEQYF. As DNA, the CDR3 is TGCGCCAGCAGCCCCCGTGGAAACGAGCAGTACTTC.

The chain links TRBV7-9 to TRBJ2-2; 13 bases fit TRBD2. Per germline, CDR1 SEHNR and CDR2 FQNEAQ (reference sequence). J gave up 4 bases and V 5 bases, and 7 bases lay outside the gene matches. The CDR3 extends over 17 amino acids. CDR3 nucleotides: TGTGCCAGCAGCGGCAAAACTAGCGGGAGGGCCACCGGGGAGCTGTTTTTT. Residues: CASSGKTSGRATGELFF.

This clone was observed a handful of times. The rearrangement joins TRBV4-3 to TRBJ2-3; 12 positions agree with TRBD2. With V trimmed by 4 bases and J by 3 bases, 11 bases remained unmatched. The germline CDR1 and CDR2 sequences are LGHNA and YSLEER. The CDR3 extends over 18 amino acids. The DNA for the CDR3 is TGCGCCAGCAGCCGCCGACTAGCGGGAGACGGGGTGACAGATACGCAGTATTTT. This encodes CASSRRLAGDGVTDTQYF.